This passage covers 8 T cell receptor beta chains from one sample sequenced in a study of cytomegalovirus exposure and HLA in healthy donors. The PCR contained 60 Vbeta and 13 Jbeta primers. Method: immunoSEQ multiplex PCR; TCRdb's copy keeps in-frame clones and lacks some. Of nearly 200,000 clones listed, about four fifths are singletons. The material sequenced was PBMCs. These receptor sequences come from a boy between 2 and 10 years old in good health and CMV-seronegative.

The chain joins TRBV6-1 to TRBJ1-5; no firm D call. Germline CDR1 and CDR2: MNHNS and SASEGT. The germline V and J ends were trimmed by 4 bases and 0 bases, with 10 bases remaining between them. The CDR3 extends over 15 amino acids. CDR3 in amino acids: CASSGSPYSNQPQHF. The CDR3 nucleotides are TGTGCCAGCAGTGGTAGTCCTTATAGCAATCAGCCCCAGCATTTT.

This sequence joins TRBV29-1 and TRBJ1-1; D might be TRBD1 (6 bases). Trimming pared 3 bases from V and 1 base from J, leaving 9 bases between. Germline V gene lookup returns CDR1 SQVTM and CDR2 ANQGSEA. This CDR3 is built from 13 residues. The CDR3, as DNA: TGCAGCGTTGACAGGGGCCCGAACACTGAAGCTTTCTTT. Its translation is CSVDRGPNTEAFF. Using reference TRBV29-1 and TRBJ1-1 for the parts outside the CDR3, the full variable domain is SAVISQKPSRDICQRGTSLTIQCQVDSQVTMMFWYRQQPGQSLTLIATANQGSEATYESGFVIDKFPISRPNLTFSTLTVSNMSPEDSSIYLCSVDRGPNTEAFFGQGTRLTVV.

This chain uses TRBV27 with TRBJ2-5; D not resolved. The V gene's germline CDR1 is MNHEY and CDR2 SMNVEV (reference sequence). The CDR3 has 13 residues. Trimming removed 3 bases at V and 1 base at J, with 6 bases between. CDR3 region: CASSLAPQETQYF. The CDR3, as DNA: TGTGCCAGCAGTTTGGCCCCCCAAGAGACCCAGTACTTC.

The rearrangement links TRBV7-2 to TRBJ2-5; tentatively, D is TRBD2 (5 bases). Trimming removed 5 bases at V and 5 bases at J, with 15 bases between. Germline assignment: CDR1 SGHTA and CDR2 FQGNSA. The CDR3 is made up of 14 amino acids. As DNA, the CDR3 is TGTGCCAGCAGCCCGACGGGGTCGTTGGAGACCCAGTACTTC. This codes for CASSPTGSLETQYF. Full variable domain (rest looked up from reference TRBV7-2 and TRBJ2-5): GAGVSQSPSNKVTEKGKDVELRCDPISGHTALYWYRQSLGQGLEFLIYFQGNSAPDKSGLPSDRFSAERTGGSVSTLTIQRTQQEDSAVYLCASSPTGSLETQYFGPGTRLLVL.

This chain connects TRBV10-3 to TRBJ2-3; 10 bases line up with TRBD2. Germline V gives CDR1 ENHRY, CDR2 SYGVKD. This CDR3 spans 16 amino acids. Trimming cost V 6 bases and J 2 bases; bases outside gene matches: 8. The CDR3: CAIRKASGGTTDTQYF. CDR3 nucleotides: TGTGCCATCAGGAAGGCTAGCGGGGGCACCACAGATACGCAGTATTTT.

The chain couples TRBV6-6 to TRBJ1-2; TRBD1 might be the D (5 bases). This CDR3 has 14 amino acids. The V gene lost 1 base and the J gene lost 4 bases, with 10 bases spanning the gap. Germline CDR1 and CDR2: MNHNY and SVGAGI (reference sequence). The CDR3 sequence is CASSYLDSFYGYTF. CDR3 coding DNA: TGTGCCAGCAGTTACTTAGACAGTTTCTATGGCTACACCTTC.

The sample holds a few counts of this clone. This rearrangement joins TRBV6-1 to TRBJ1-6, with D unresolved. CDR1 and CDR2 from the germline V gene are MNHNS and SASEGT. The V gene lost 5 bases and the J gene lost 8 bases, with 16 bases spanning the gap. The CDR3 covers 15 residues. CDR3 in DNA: TGTGCCAGCAGTAGGCGGTCGCTGGGTGATTCACCCCTCCACTTT. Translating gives CASSRRSLGDSPLHF.

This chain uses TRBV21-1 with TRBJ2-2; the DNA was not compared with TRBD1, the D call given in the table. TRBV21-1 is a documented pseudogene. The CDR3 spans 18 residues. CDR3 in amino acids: CASSFRPSTGENTGELFF. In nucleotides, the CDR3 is TGTGCCAGCAGCTTCCGACCGTCGACAGGGGAGAACACCGGGGAGCTGTTTTTT.